This TCR beta chain was sequenced during a study of blood T cell repertoires in COVID-19. Study background: The United States, Italy and Spain provided the acute and convalescent COVID-19 samples. T cells, B-cell-depleted T cells, or PBMCs supplied cDNA or gDNA.

The junction had 5 bases not matched to a gene; V was cut back by 0 bases and J by 6 bases. CDR1 is SGHKS and CDR2 is YYEKEE in the germline V gene (reference sequence). The CDR3 sequence is 15 residues long. Enrolled during active infection, Seattle patients were then followed longitudinally. Libraries were prepared by immunoSEQ multiplex PCR; TCRdb keeps only in-frame clonotypes and omits some of them. The sample has around 70,000 clones, approximately 89% seen once; the top ten hold 2.5% to 3%. The TCR originated in a man aged 50 or older with COVID-19, enrolled during active disease. Specimen: peripheral blood. J is TRBJ2-4 and V is TRBV5-5, with 8 bases lining up with TRBD2. The CDR3 nucleotides read TGTGCCAGCAGCTTGGAAGCGGGAGTCAGAAACATTCAGTACTTC. It translates to CASSLEAGVRNIQYF. The full variable domain, rest sourced from reference TRBV5-5 and TRBJ2-4, is DAGVTQSPTHLIKTRGQQVTLRCSPISGHKSVSWYQQVLGQGPQFIFQYYEKEERGRGNFPDRFSARQFPNYSSELNVNALLLGDSALYLCASSLEAGVRNIQYFGAGTRLSVL.